Below are 7 T cell receptor beta chains sequenced from a single sample in a study of T cells after yellow fever vaccination. In TCRdb, the 5' RACE reads were re-called with MiXCR into one record per CDR3 protein. The sample holds over 8,000 distinct CDR3 sequences, around 4.7% seen once. Sequenced material: PBMCs, either bulk or a sorted T-cell subset (CD4+, CD8+, memory, or dextramer-sorted; not recorded which), taken roughly 15 days after the first yellow fever vaccination. All receptors derive from a man aged 18 to 29 who received the YFV17D yellow fever vaccine.

The sample holds many counts of this clonotype. The chain joins TRBV6-1 to TRBJ1-5; the D is unclear. Germline CDR1 and CDR2: MNHNS and SASEGT. The germline V and J ends were trimmed by 4 bases and 3 bases, with 7 bases remaining between them. The CDR3 runs to 13 residues. The CDR3 sequence is CASSVEANQPQHF. Written as DNA, the CDR3 is TGTGCCAGCAGTGTGGAAGCCAATCAGCCCCAGCATTTT.

This clonotype has ten or more counts. This sequence joins TRBV18 and TRBJ1-3, with 10 bases lining up with TRBD1. The ends lost 10 bases at V and 4 bases at J; junction bases unmatched: 10. The CDR3 runs 15 residues. CDR1 is KGHSH and CDR2 is LQKENI in the germline V gene. The CDR3 protein is CATSEGQGSGNTIYF. CDR3 bases: TGTGCCACCTCCGAGGGACAGGGGTCCGGAAACACCATATATTTT.

By its share, this clonotype is medium-sized (0.01 to 0.1%). V is TRBV12-3 or TRBV12-4 and J is TRBJ2-2; D remains ambiguous. This CDR3 comprises 13 residues. The V and J ends lost 6 bases and 2 bases respectively, with 7 bases between them. The CDR3 spells CASSMINTGELFF. The CDR3 DNA sequence: TGTGCCAGCAGCATGATTAACACCGGGGAGCTGTTTTTT.

This clonotype was seen repeatedly, ten times or more. The chain employs TRBV5-4 and TRBJ2-3; TRBD1 might be the D (6 bases). This CDR3 has 15 residues. V was cut by 3 bases and J by 2 bases, with 13 bases left in between. Germline assignment: CDR1 SGHNT and CDR2 YYREEE (reference sequence). The DNA of the CDR3 is TGTGCCAGCAGCTCTATGACAGGTTACACAGATACGCAGTATTTT. Its translation is CASSSMTGYTDTQYF.

Within the sample, this clonotype is medium-sized. The gene calls are TRBV5-1 and TRBJ2-5, with TRBD2 identical over 13 bases. J lost 5 bases, V lost 4 bases, and 8 bases had no gene match. The CDR3 spans 16 residues. Germline V gene data show CDR1 as SGHRS and CDR2 as YFSETQ. The CDR3 sequence: CASSPTLAGGRETQYF. The CDR3 DNA reads TGCGCCAGCAGCCCCACACTAGCGGGGGGGCGGGAGACCCAGTACTTC. Using reference TRBV5-1 and TRBJ2-5 for the parts outside the CDR3, the full variable domain is KAGVTQTPRYLIKTRGQQVTLSCSPISGHRSVSWYQQTPGQGLQFLFEYFSETQRNKGNFPGRFSGRQFSNSRSEMNVSTLELGDSALYLCASSPTLAGGRETQYFGPGTRLLVL.

Sample share makes this clonotype medium-sized (0.01 to 0.1%). The rearrangement links TRBV6-5 to TRBJ2-3; 8 positions agree with TRBD2. J lost 5 bases, V lost 0 bases, and 10 bases had no gene match. The CDR3 consists of 17 residues. Per germline, CDR1 MNHEY and CDR2 SVGAGI. The chain's CDR3 is CASSYSSLRGAGDTQYF. The CDR3 region has the DNA TGTGCCAGCAGTTACTCGTCTCTGCGGGGGGCAGGAGATACGCAGTATTTT.

This clonotype was recorded at least ten times. V is TRBV7-2 and J is TRBJ2-1; 7 bases align to TRBD1. The germline V gene encodes CDR1 SGHTA and CDR2 FQGNSA. The length of the CDR3 is 14 residues. With V trimmed by 5 bases and J by 9 bases, 10 bases remained unmatched. CDR3 DNA sequence: TGTGCCAGCAGCCGACAGACAGGGATGTTTGAGCAGTTCTTC. Protein: CASSRQTGMFEQFF.